These 27 T cell receptor beta chains share one sample of origin, sequenced in a study of T cell clonotyping in hematopoietic cell transplantation. Assay: immunoSEQ multiplex PCR; the TCRdb copy retains only in-frame clones and omits some. The sample shows about 5,000 clones, around 27% of them seen only once. The sample here was peripheral blood mononuclear cells, taken 180 days after allogeneic stem cell transplant. The source is a male patient aged 40 to 55 who had an allogeneic stem cell transplant from an unrelated donor, so the T cells may come from the graft donor. Some clones in this sample may be carry-over from other donors' samples.

The rearrangement uses TRBV4-1 and TRBJ2-2; D gene uncertain. The V and J ends lost 1 base and 5 bases respectively, with 5 bases between them. This CDR3 spans 13 amino acids. From germline, CDR1 is MGHRA and CDR2 YSYEKL. The CDR3 DNA reads TGCGCCAGCAGCCAAGGGAATACCGGGGAGCTGTTTTTT. Amino acids: CASSQGNTGELFF.

This chain joins TRBV6-5 and TRBJ1-6; a weak D match, TRBD1 (5 bases). The CDR3 spans 16 residues. V was pared by 0 bases and J by 2 bases, with 8 bases between. Germline CDR1 reads MNHEY; CDR2 reads SVGAGI. The DNA of the CDR3 is TGTGCCAGCAGTTACTCCCGGGGGACCTATAATTCACCCCTCCACTTT. This sequence encodes CASSYSRGTYNSPLHF.

This clone was recorded a few times. The V call is TRBV6-5, the J call TRBJ2-7; D assignment may be TRBD1 or TRBD2 (6 bases each). The CDR3 is 15 amino acids. Trimming left V 3 bases short and J 2 bases short, with 14 bases between. The germline V gene has CDR1 MNHEY and CDR2 SVGAGI. The CDR3 here is CASSYYGGLAYEQYF. The CDR3 bases are TGTGCCAGCAGTTATTACGGGGGCTTAGCCTACGAGCAGTACTTC.

J is TRBJ2-7 and V is TRBV5-6, with D hard to call. The CDR3 consists of 14 residues. Trimming cost V 5 bases and J 6 bases, with 18 bases left between them. Germline V gives CDR1 SGHDT, CDR2 YYEEEE. The CDR3 DNA reads TGTGCCAGCAGATTCGGGCTCCAGAGTGGCGAGCAGTACTTC. Residues: CASRFGLQSGEQYF.

The genes are TRBV5-6 and TRBJ2-1; D may be TRBD2 (5 bases). Germline V lookup: CDR1 SGHDT, CDR2 YYEEEE. The CDR3 has 13 amino acids. The V gene lost 3 bases and the J gene lost 8 bases, with 12 bases spanning the gap. This chain's CDR3 is CASSSRGEDEQFF. The CDR3 DNA reads as TGTGCCAGCAGCTCTCGGGGAGAGGATGAGCAGTTCTTC.

Concerning this clone itself: An end of the junction does not agree with germline; a read error may underlie this. The chain uses TRBV4-3 and TRBJ1-2; possible D gene TRBD1, 5 bases. CDR3 size: 13 residues. Looked up from germline, CDR1 is LGHNA and CDR2 is YSLEER. The CDR3 spells CASSQDGGYGYAF. The CDR3 bases are TGCGCCAGCAGCCAAGATGGGGGGTATGGCTACGCCTTC.

This clone was seen a few times. The chain joins TRBV30 to TRBJ1-2, with 7 bases identical to TRBD1. J gave up 3 bases and V 4 bases, and 5 bases lay outside the gene matches. CDR1 is GTSNPN and CDR2 is SVGIG in the germline V gene (reference sequence). The CDR3 loop spans 13 amino acids. The chain's CDR3 is CAWNDRAHYGYTF. CDR3 nucleotide sequence: TGTGCCTGGAACGACAGGGCCCACTATGGCTACACCTTC. Filled out from reference TRBV30 and TRBJ1-2, the complete variable domain reads SQTIHQWPATLVQPVGSPLSLECTVEGTSNPNLYWYRQAAGRGLQLLFYSVGIGQISSEVPQNLSASRPQDRQFILSSKKLLLSDSGFYLCAWNDRAHYGYTFGSGTRLTVV.

The J gene is TRBJ2-3, the V gene TRBV5-6, with 10 bases lining up with TRBD2. Germline CDR1 is SGHDT and CDR2 is YYEEEE. This CDR3 comprises 16 residues. The junction had 12 bases not matched to a gene; V was cut back by 4 bases and J by 7 bases. CDR3 residues: CASSGLAGGYLNTQYF. CDR3 DNA: TGTGCCAGCAGCGGATTAGCGGGGGGCTATCTGAATACGCAGTATTTT.

By share, this clone counts as hyperexpanded. J is TRBJ1-4 and V is TRBV9, with D hard to call. This CDR3 is 15 amino acids long. Germline V lookup: CDR1 SGDLS, CDR2 YYNGEE. V gave up 0 bases and J gave up 7 bases, with 13 bases separating them. The CDR3 sequence is CASSVADHLSEKLFF. The CDR3 bases are TGTGCCAGCAGCGTAGCAGACCATCTTAGTGAAAAACTGTTTTTT.

The V gene is TRBV4-1, the J gene TRBJ1-1; perhaps TRBD1 as D (5 bases). Germline V CDR1 and CDR2: MGHRA, YSYEKL. The CDR3 is made up of 18 amino acids. Deletions cut 0 bases from V and 5 bases from J, with 22 bases between. The CDR3 protein is CASSQDGGSGWSKTEAFF. The CDR3 region has the DNA TGCGCCAGCAGCCAAGATGGCGGTTCAGGGTGGTCGAAAACTGAAGCTTTCTTT.

The chain links TRBV4-2 to TRBJ2-1; TRBD1 matches 9 bases. CDR1 is LGHNA, CDR2 YNFKEQ, per germline. After removal of 3 bases from V and 9 bases from J, the junction contained 15 bases not matched to a gene. The CDR3 is 17 residues long. This CDR3 reads CASSHPSPGQGDSEQFF. In nucleotides, the CDR3 is TGTGCCAGCAGCCACCCCTCACCGGGACAGGGTGACAGTGAGCAGTTCTTC.

This clone has only a few counts. The gene calls are TRBV10-3 and TRBJ2-7; 8 bases align to TRBD1. The CDR3 is 14 residues long. The ends lost 10 bases at V and 3 bases at J; junction bases unmatched: 11. Germline V gene sequence: CDR1 ENHRY, CDR2 SYGVKD. CDR3 protein: CATRATGEFYEQYF. The CDR3 nucleotides are TGTGCCACCAGGGCGACAGGGGAATTCTACGAGCAGTACTTC.

In the case of this clone: The junction does not match germline at one end; this may be a read error. This chain uses TRBV4-1 with TRBJ1-1, with TRBD1 identical over 7 bases. This CDR3 contains 17 residues. Germline V lookup: CDR1 MGHRA, CDR2 YSYEKL. CDR3 residues: CASSPGRGRFGDTGALF. The DNA of the CDR3 is TGCGCCAGCAGCCCTGGGAGGGGGCGGTTTGGGGACACTGGAGCTCTCTTT.

Relative to its sample, this clone is medium-sized. The rearrangement uses TRBV25-1 and TRBJ1-6, with no clear D. V dropped 2 bases and J dropped 7 bases, with 6 bases sitting between them. The CDR3 consists of 13 residues. Germline CDR1 is MGHDK and CDR2 is SYGVNS. CDR3 region: CASSELGNSPLHF. CDR3 bases: TGTGCCAGCAGTGAACTCGGGAATTCACCCCTCCACTTT. The variable domain in full, with the rest retrieved from reference TRBV25-1 and TRBJ1-6, is EADIYQTPRYLVIGTGKKITLECSQTMGHDKMYWYQQDPGMELHLIHYSYGVNSTEKGDLSSESTVSRIRTEHFPLTLESARPSHTSQYLCASSELGNSPLHFGNGTRLTVT.

This clone turned up a few times. The V gene is TRBV30, the J gene TRBJ1-2; D call uncertain. Between the trimmed V and J ends, which lost 5 bases and 4 bases, there was a span of 14 bases. In germline, CDR1 is GTSNPN, CDR2 SVGIG (reference sequence). CDR3 length: 13 amino acids. The CDR3 DNA reads as TGTGCCTGGCTTCCGGACTTAGCCTATGGCTACACCTTC. Translating gives CAWLPDLAYGYTF.

This clone was detected a few times. The chain uses TRBV25-1 and TRBJ2-5; the D gene is possibly TRBD2 (6 bases). From germline, CDR1 is MGHDK and CDR2 SYGVNS. This CDR3 is built from 14 residues. The germline V and J ends were trimmed by 4 bases and 5 bases, with 14 bases remaining between them. DNA of the CDR3: TGTGCCAGCAGTGGCATGGACTACGTGGAGACCCAGTACTTC. Its protein is CASSGMDYVETQYF.

This clone has just a few counts. This chain uses TRBV7-9 with TRBJ1-4; D unclear. V was pared by 0 bases and J by 3 bases, with 8 bases between. The CDR3 length is 15 residues. Germline loops: CDR1 SEHNR, CDR2 FQNEAQ (reference sequence). In DNA, the CDR3 is TGTGCCAGCAGCTTAGCTTGGGAACCTAATGAAAAACTGTTTTTT. It specifies CASSLAWEPNEKLFF.

The chain employs TRBV30 and TRBJ1-6; maybe TRBD1 (6 bases). CDR3 length: 13 residues. Germline CDR1 reads GTSNPN; CDR2 reads SVGIG (reference sequence). The germline V and J ends were trimmed by 6 bases and 8 bases, with 14 bases remaining between them. The CDR3 protein is CACQGRLDSPLHF. The CDR3 bases are TGTGCCTGTCAGGGGAGATTGGATTCACCCCTCCACTTT.

The rearrangement links TRBV30 to TRBJ2-2; D may be TRBD1 (5 bases). The CDR3 is made up of 13 amino acids. Germline CDR1 and CDR2: GTSNPN and SVGIG (reference sequence). V gave up 8 bases and J gave up 4 bases, with 14 bases separating them. The CDR3 DNA reads TGTGCCACCCCCCCCAGGGCCACCGGGGAGCTGTTTTTT. Residues: CATPPRATGELFF.

This chain uses TRBV6-4 with TRBJ2-6; D is uncertain. The V gene lost 6 bases and the J gene lost 1 base, with 4 bases spanning the gap. Germline CDR1 and CDR2: MRHNA and SNTAGT. CDR3 length: 13 residues. The CDR3 sequence is CASSESGANVLTF. The DNA of the CDR3 is TGTGCCAGCAGCGAGTCTGGGGCCAACGTCCTGACTTTC.

This clone was seen more than once but under ten times. V gene TRBV30 combines with J gene TRBJ1-1; no definite D call. CDR1 and CDR2 from the germline V gene are GTSNPN and SVGIG (reference sequence). This CDR3 comprises 11 residues. Trimming removed 2 bases at V and 6 bases at J, with 7 bases between. Here the CDR3 DNA reads TGTGCCTGGAGTCGGGAATCTGAAGCTTTCTTT. Its translation: CAWSRESEAFF.

This clone was picked up a small number of times. The genes are TRBV20-1 and TRBJ1-5; no definite D call. Germline V CDR1 and CDR2: DFQATT, SNEGSKA (reference sequence). V was clipped by 2 bases and J by 12 bases, with 8 bases between them. There are 10 residues in the CDR3. CDR3 region: CSARTEVQHF. The CDR3 region has the DNA TGCAGTGCTAGAACGGAGGTCCAGCATTTT.

This rearrangement joins TRBV4-1 to TRBJ1-2; possibly TRBD1 for D (6 bases). Per the germline V gene, CDR1 is MGHRA and CDR2 is YSYEKL. Deletions cut 0 bases from V and 2 bases from J, with 16 bases between. The CDR3 loop spans 17 amino acids. CDR3 bases: TGCGCCAGCAGCCAAGATCTAGGGGGACTCGGGAACTATGGCTACACCTTC. This codes for CASSQDLGGLGNYGYTF.

Only a few counts were recorded for this clone. The chain is built from TRBV2 and TRBJ2-5; a weak D match, TRBD1 (5 bases). Germline V gene data show CDR1 as SNHLY and CDR2 as FYNNEI. Trimming took 2 bases from V and 2 from J, leaving 9 bases between them. The CDR3 totals 14 residues. CDR3 region: CASSEMTVQETQYF. The CDR3 nucleotides are TGTGCCAGCAGTGAAATGACAGTTCAAGAGACCCAGTACTTC.

Details on this clone: The junction does not match germline at one end; this may be a read error. V and J are TRBV19 and TRBJ2-7, with D unresolved. CDR3 length: 10 residues. The V gene's germline CDR1 is LNHDA and CDR2 SQIVND (reference sequence). CDR3 nucleotides: TGTGCCAGTAGTATTACCCCATCACCCTTC. Translating gives CASSITPSPF. Full variable domain (remainder filled in from reference TRBV19 and TRBJ2-7): DGGITQSPKYLFRKEGQNVTLSCEQNLNHDAMYWYRQDPGQGLRLIYYSQIVNDFQKGDIAEGYSVSREKKESFPLTVTSAQKNPTAFYLCASSITPSPFGPGTRLTVT.

This clone was observed a few times. This chain connects TRBV4-3 to TRBJ1-6; no clear D gene. CDR3 length: 21 amino acids. Between the trimmed V and J ends, which lost 0 bases and 3 bases, there was a span of 24 bases. Germline CDR1 reads LGHNA; CDR2 reads YSLEER. CDR3 in amino acids: CASSQDQLRQDSLFYNSPLHF. The DNA for the CDR3 is TGCGCCAGCAGCCAAGATCAGTTAAGGCAAGACTCCTTGTTCTATAATTCACCCCTCCACTTT.

This clone was counted only a few times. The chain links TRBV4-3 to TRBJ2-5, with 13 positions matching TRBD2. Germline lookup yields CDR1 LGHNA and CDR2 YSLEER. This CDR3 contains 17 residues. J lost 5 bases, V lost 3 bases, and 9 bases had no gene match. CDR3 DNA: TGCGCCAGCAGCCAGGAACTAGCGGGAGGGGAAGCGGAGACCCAGTACTTC. Residues: CASSQELAGGEAETQYF.